Below, 4 T cell receptor beta chains from the same sample are listed, as sequenced in a study of T cell repertoires in cytomegalovirus infection. TCRdb redid the calling of the reads with MiXCR, one entry per CDR3 protein. The sample has some 440,000 distinct CDR3 sequences, around 32% seen once. The specimen sequenced was PBMCs. Every receptor here comes from a human donor in good health (CMV status not recorded). Some clones in this sample may be carry-over from other donors' samples.

The table lists this clonotype with a few counts. This chain uses TRBV4-3 with TRBJ2-3; 7 nucleotides line up with TRBD2. The CDR3 spans 14 residues. Germline V lookup: CDR1 LGHNA, CDR2 YSLEER. J was trimmed by 7 bases and V by 0 bases; bases with no gene match: 4. This CDR3 reads CASSQDLGGNTQYF. DNA of the CDR3: TGCGCCAGCAGCCAAGATCTCGGGGGGAATACGCAGTATTTT.

The chain employs TRBV29-1 and TRBJ1-1; 7 nucleotides line up with TRBD1. This CDR3 is 14 amino acids long. The V gene's germline CDR1 is SQVTM and CDR2 ANQGSEA. V dropped 7 bases and J dropped 1; count of bases not matched to a gene: 9. The chain's CDR3 is CSGEGTDKNTEAFF. In DNA form, the CDR3 reads TGCAGCGGCGAGGGGACAGATAAGAACACTGAAGCTTTCTTT.

The chain uses TRBV19 and TRBJ1-1; D is ambiguous. The V gene lost 0 bases and the J gene lost 1 base, with 6 bases spanning the gap. Germline CDR1 LNHDA, CDR2 SQIVND (reference sequence). The CDR3 runs to 14 residues. CDR3 sequence (DNA): TGTGCCAGTAGTATAGACGGACGGAACACTGAAGCTTTCTTT. Its protein is CASSIDGRNTEAFF. Complete variable domain (other parts from reference TRBV19 and TRBJ1-1): DGGITQSPKYLFRKEGQNVTLSCEQNLNHDAMYWYRQDPGQGLRLIYYSQIVNDFQKGDIAEGYSVSREKKESFPLTVTSAQKNPTAFYLCASSIDGRNTEAFFGQGTRLTVV.

The sample holds many counts of this clonotype. The rearrangement joins TRBV7-6 to TRBJ2-2, with 10 bases lining up with TRBD1. This CDR3 is built from 16 residues. Losses at the gene ends were 5 bases for V and 1 base for J; bases not matched to a gene: 4. Looked up from germline, CDR1 is SGHVS and CDR2 is FNYEAQ. The DNA of the CDR3 is TGTGCCAGCAGCCCGTGGACAGGGGGGAACACCGGGGAGCTGTTTTTT. Translating gives CASSPWTGGNTGELFF.